The rows below give T cell receptor beta chains drawn from one sample of a study of T-cell reconstitution after alpha-beta-depleted transplantation in children. In TCRdb, the PCR reads were re-called with MiXCR into one record per CDR3 protein. The table includes 200,000 to 250,000 distinct CDR3 sequences, around 12% detected once. This specimen consisted of PBMCs from the stem cell graft donor, obtained from the stem cell graft. The origin of the receptors is a human donor who donated a stem cell graft to a child with acute lymphoblastic leukemia. Both conserved end residues are part of each CDR3. The D gene is left open where the match is weak. Not all rows give a size; the values are once, few, many and, for expanded clones, a class.

TRBV7-2	NA	TRBJ1-6	many	CASTDIVSRNSPLHF	TGTGCCAGCACCGACATTGTCAGTAGGAATTCACCCCTCCACTTT
TRBV11-2	TRBD1	TRBJ2-3	many	CASSPAPDRGYTDTQYF	TGTGCCAGCAGCCCGGCCCCAGACAGGGGATACACAGATACGCAGTATTTT
TRBV5-1	NA	TRBJ1-4	many	CASSSDGGIDEKLFF	TGCGCCAGCAGCTCGGATGGGGGAATCGATGAAAAACTGTTTTTT
TRBV10-3	NA	TRBJ1-3	many	CAISVTSSGNTIYF	TGTGCCATCAGTGTAACAAGCTCTGGAAACACCATATATTTT
TRBV4-3	TRBD1	TRBJ1-5	few	CASSQRQGGQPQHF	TGCGCCAGCAGCCAGCGACAGGGCGGTCAGCCCCAGCATTTT
TRBV20-1	TRBD2	TRBJ2-1	many	CSASSGRNAGNEQFF	TGCAGTGCCAGTAGCGGGCGGAACGCCGGCAATGAGCAGTTCTTC
TRBV6-2/TRBV6-3	NA	TRBJ1-1	many	CASSYSIVPRAQGLPMNTEAFF	TGTGCCAGCAGTTACTCGATAGTCCCCAGGGCACAGGGTCTGCCTATGAACACTGAAGCTTTCTTT
TRBV30	TRBD1	TRBJ2-5	NA	CAWGGQEETQYF	TGTGCCTGGGGGGGACAGGAAGAGACCCAGTACTTC
TRBV27	NA	TRBJ2-1	many	CASRSSRDTTLFF	TGTGCCAGCAGATCATCCCGGGACACGACCCTGTTCTTC
TRBV7-9	TRBD1	TRBJ2-7	NA	CVEAGGASYEQYF	TGTGTGGAAGCAGGGGGCGCCTCCTACGAGCAGTACTTC
TRBV29-1	NA	TRBJ2-2	NA	CSVERRTGELFF	TGCAGCGTTGAAAGGCGAACCGGGGAGCTGTTTTTT
TRBV6-5	NA	TRBJ1-5	many	CASSYGGNQPQHF	TGTGCCAGCAGTTATGGGGGGAATCAGCCCCAGCATTTT
TRBV7-8	NA	TRBJ2-7	many	CASRDNHEQYF	TGTGCCAGCAGGGACAACCACGAGCAGTACTTC
TRBV20-1	TRBD2	TRBJ2-1	many	CSARDPGTSGYNEQFF	TGCAGTGCTAGAGATCCTGGGACTAGCGGGTACAATGAGCAGTTCTTC
TRBV28	TRBD2	TRBJ2-5	many	CASSLFLAGAETQYF	TGTGCCAGCAGTTTATTTCTAGCGGGAGCGGAGACCCAGTACTTC
TRBV7-2	NA	TRBJ1-2	NA	CASSPDPQQRRYGYTF	TGTGCCAGCAGCCCGGATCCGCAGCAACGAAGATATGGCTACACCTTC
TRBV6-5	NA	TRBJ1-6	many	CASNYDQTGSSPLHF	TGTGCCAGCAATTATGATCAAACAGGGTCCTCACCCCTCCACTTT
TRBV28	NA	TRBJ1-6	many	CASSLRSGSPLHF	TGTGCCAGCAGTTTACGGAGTGGGTCACCCCTCCACTTT
TRBV20-1	NA	TRBJ2-2	NA	CSAQTGDLNTGELFF	TGCAGTGCACAGACAGGAGACCTGAACACCGGGGAGCTGTTTTTT
TRBV11-2	NA	TRBJ1-3	many	CASSLESGTHGIGNTIYF	TGTGCCAGCAGCTTAGAATCCGGGACGCATGGAATCGGAAACACCATATATTTT
TRBV5-5	NA	TRBJ1-5	many	CASSAYRDRGISQPQHF	TGTGCCAGCAGCGCATACCGGGACCGAGGAATTAGTCAGCCCCAGCATTTT
TRBV27	NA	TRBJ2-7	many	CASSLSVVTSSYEQYF	TGTGCCAGCAGTTTGTCCGTGGTTACGAGCTCCTACGAGCAGTACTTC
TRBV20-1	TRBD2	TRBJ2-1	NA	CSAEILAGGHNEQFF	TGCAGTGCTGAGATCCTAGCGGGGGGGCACAATGAGCAGTTCTTC
TRBV4-3	NA	TRBJ1-6	many	CASSQQTGFYNSPLHF	TGCGCCAGCAGCCAACAAACAGGGTTCTATAATTCACCCCTCCACTTT
TRBV11-2	TRBD2	TRBJ2-2	many	CASSLRLAGGPGTGELFF	TGTGCCAGCAGCTTACGTCTAGCGGGAGGGCCGGGCACCGGGGAGCTGTTTTTT
TRBV5-1	NA	TRBJ2-3	many	CASSLESGSTDTQYF	TGCGCCAGCAGCTTGGAAAGCGGGAGCACAGATACGCAGTATTTT
TRBV28	NA	TRBJ2-1	few	CASSFGNYNEQFF	TGTGCCAGCAGTTTCGGAAACTACAATGAGCAGTTCTTC
TRBV5-1	NA	TRBJ2-1	many	CASSRGQRSYNEQFF	TGCGCCAGCAGCAGGGGCCAGCGGTCCTACAATGAGCAGTTCTTC
TRBV7-9	TRBD2	TRBJ2-1	many	CASSPSGGTYNEQFF	TGTGCCAGCAGCCCTAGCGGGGGAACTTACAATGAGCAGTTCTTC
TRBV7-9	NA	TRBJ1-1	many	CASSSLRGHTEAFF	TGTGCCAGCAGTTCCTTGAGGGGCCACACTGAAGCTTTCTTT
TRBV6-2/TRBV6-3	NA	TRBJ2-2	many	CASSYIGMNRELFF	TGTGCCAGCAGTTATATAGGGATGAACCGGGAGCTGTTTTTT
TRBV28	NA	TRBJ1-2	many	CASSPPTGPYGYTF	TGTGCCAGCAGTCCTCCCACAGGCCCCTATGGCTACACCTTC
TRBV12-3/TRBV12-4	NA	TRBJ1-2	many	CASSPSQGGYGYTF	TGTGCCAGCAGTCCCTCACAGGGAGGGTATGGCTACACCTTC
TRBV20-1	NA	TRBJ2-3	NA	CSATPMAGRTDTQYF	TGCAGTGCTACGCCCATGGCGGGACGCACAGATACGCAGTATTTT
TRBV20-1	NA	TRBJ1-5	few	CSASVQPTAFSNQPQHF	TGCAGTGCTAGTGTTCAGCCGACAGCCTTTAGCAATCAGCCCCAGCATTTT
TRBV15	NA	TRBJ2-6	few	CATRDSGANVLTF	TGTGCCACCCGGGACTCTGGGGCCAACGTCCTGACTTTC
TRBV18	TRBD1	TRBJ2-5	few	CASSTQGAETQYF	TGTGCCAGCTCTACACAGGGGGCCGAGACCCAGTACTTC
TRBV6-1	NA	TRBJ2-2	many	CASSDMFVGGLYTGELFF	TGTGCCAGCAGTGATATGTTTGTTGGGGGGCTCTACACCGGGGAGCTGTTTTTT
TRBV9	NA	TRBJ1-1	many	CASSAQWNTEAFF	TGTGCCAGCAGCGCCCAGTGGAACACTGAAGCTTTCTTT
TRBV12-3/TRBV12-4	TRBD1	TRBJ2-7	many	CASRPDRGRYEQYF	TGTGCCAGCAGACCTGACAGGGGAAGGTACGAGCAGTACTTC
TRBV7-2	NA	TRBJ2-3	many	CASSSTELDVRDTQYF	TGTGCCAGCAGCTCGACAGAGTTGGACGTGAGGGATACGCAGTATTTT
TRBV27	NA	TRBJ2-5	many	CASSFDGTFQETQYF	TGTGCCAGCAGTTTCGACGGGACATTTCAAGAGACCCAGTACTTC
TRBV6-1	TRBD2	TRBJ2-7	many	CASSLAGKAYEQYF	TGTGCCAGCAGTCTAGCGGGGAAAGCCTACGAGCAGTACTTC
TRBV10-3	TRBD1	TRBJ1-5	many	CASGDREVNQPQHF	TGTGCCAGCGGGGACAGGGAGGTCAATCAGCCCCAGCATTTT
TRBV20-1	TRBD2	TRBJ2-1	many	CSATGTSFANEQFF	TGCAGTGCAACCGGGACTAGCTTCGCCAATGAGCAGTTCTTC
TRBV6-5	NA	TRBJ1-2	few	CASSHKVPGYTF	TGTGCCAGCAGTCACAAGGTACCTGGCTACACCTTC
TRBV18	NA	TRBJ2-5	NA	CASSKNQETQYF	TGTGCCAGCTCGAAAAACCAAGAGACCCAGTACTTC
TRBV6-5	NA	TRBJ1-5	many	CASSYLSQDQPQHF	TGTGCCAGCAGTTACCTCAGTCAGGATCAGCCCCAGCATTTT
TRBV10-3	NA	TRBJ1-5	many	CAISESGIRGNQPQHF	TGTGCCATCAGTGAGTCAGGGATCCGTGGCAATCAGCCCCAGCATTTT
TRBV3-1	TRBD2	TRBJ2-7	many	CASSSGTSGRGSYEQYF	TGTGCCAGCAGCTCCGGGACTAGCGGGAGGGGCTCCTACGAGCAGTACTTC
TRBV20-1	NA	TRBJ1-1	many	CSVLKDTEAFF	TGCAGTGTACTAAAGGACACTGAAGCTTTCTTT
TRBV12-3/TRBV12-4	NA	TRBJ2-7	NA	CASSLTTISGDEQYF	TGTGCCAGCAGTTTAACTACGATCTCAGGGGACGAGCAGTACTTC
TRBV4-3	TRBD1	TRBJ2-2	many	CASSQARDRNTGELFF	TGCGCCAGCAGCCAGGCCCGGGACAGGAACACCGGGGAGCTGTTTTTT
TRBV29-1	TRBD1	TRBJ1-2	many	CSVKDRNYGYTF	TGCAGCGTTAAGGACAGGAACTATGGCTACACCTTC
TRBV20-1	NA	TRBJ1-5	many	CSARSLALNQPQHF	TGCAGTGCTAGGTCCCTCGCTTTGAATCAGCCCCAGCATTTT
TRBV27	NA	TRBJ2-3	many	CASSYQVTDTQYF	TGTGCCAGCAGTTATCAAGTCACAGATACGCAGTATTTT
TRBV28	TRBD1	TRBJ1-6	many	CASSLRDRNSPLHF	TGTGCCAGCAGTTTAAGGGACAGAAATTCACCCCTCCACTTT